This T cell receptor (beta chain) was identified during a study of cytomegalovirus exposure and HLA in healthy donors. Samples came from healthy bone marrow donors. PCR was performed using 60 Vbeta and 13 Jbeta primers. Produced via immunoSEQ multiplex PCR; TCRdb's table is partial and in-frame only. This repertoire shows 80,000 to 100,000 clones, roughly four fifths found once; its top ten account for under 5.5%. Findings and limits, study-wide: Overall, about 160 TCR beta chains were annotated as cytomegalovirus-associated. The classifier reportedly diagnosed cytomegalovirus status with high specificity and sensitivity. It was taken for granted in presence/absence analyses that sequencing depth across donors was roughly uniform.

Notes on this clone: The antigen remains undetermined.

Sequenced material: PBMCs. This clonotype was sampled from a middle-aged man in good health and CMV-seropositive.

The CDR3 bases are TGTGCCAGCAGTTACTCACAGGGGGCTTTCTTT. It is translated as CASSYSQGAFF. The V gene is TRBV6-6, the J gene TRBJ1-1, with 7 bases lining up with TRBD1. This CDR3 has 11 amino acids. Trimming at V came to 0 bases and at J to 11 bases, leaving 0 bases not matched to a gene. Germline values: CDR1 MNHNY, CDR2 SVGAGI (reference sequence).